A selection of T cell receptor beta chains follows, all from one sample in a study of memory CD4+ T cells and cytomegalovirus serostatus. Sequencing used immunoSEQ multiplex PCR; TCRdb keeps in-frame clones, though not all of them. Here the sample spans around 33,000 clones, around 74% being singletons. Material: memory CD4+ T cells from blood. The source is an adult in good health and CMV-seronegative. Some clones in this sample may be carry-over from other donors' samples. The CDR3 runs from the conserved cysteine through the conserved F or W. D genes are given only for firm matches. Where a row states a size, it is once, few, many or the class of an expanded clone; other rows omit it.

V,J,D,size,CDR3,DNA
TRBV29-1,TRBJ2-5,NA,NA,CSARRGLQETQYF,TGCAGCGCAAGACGGGGCCTGCAAGAGACCCAGTACTTC
TRBV7-9,TRBJ1-1,NA,NA,CASSLEANTEAFF,TGTGCCAGCAGCTTAGAGGCAAACACTGAAGCTTTCTTT
TRBV7-2,TRBJ2-7,NA,few,CASSWRGGDSYEQYF,TGTGCCAGCAGCTGGCGAGGGGGGGACTCCTACGAGCAGTACTTC
TRBV7-2,TRBJ2-5,NA,NA,CASSWDGTETQYF,TGTGCCAGCAGCTGGGACGGGACCGAGACCCAGTACTTC
TRBV6-5,TRBJ1-1,NA,few,CASSHRATNTEAFF,TGTGCCAGCAGTCACCGGGCTACGAACACTGAAGCTTTCTTT
TRBV19,TRBJ2-3,NA,NA,CASSPVRAVNTDTQYF,TGTGCCAGTTCTCCCGTTCGGGCGGTAAACACAGATACGCAGTATTTT
TRBV19,TRBJ1-1,TRBD1,few,CASSMKDRGSPEAFF,TGTGCCAGTAGTATGAAAGACAGGGGAAGTCCAGAAGCTTTCTTT
TRBV6-1,TRBJ1-1,NA,NA,CASSEARRGAAEAFF,TGTGCCAGCAGTGAAGCGCGGAGGGGCGCGGCTGAAGCTTTCTTT
TRBV19,TRBJ2-7,TRBD2,NA,CASSIVTSGVPYEQYF,TGTGCCAGTAGTATAGTGACTAGCGGGGTGCCCTACGAGCAGTACTTC
TRBV28,TRBJ1-6,NA,NA,CASSFNSPLHF,TGTGCCAGCAGTTTCAATTCACCCCTCCACTTT
TRBV10-3,TRBJ1-2,TRBD1,NA,CAISESRQGDYGYTF,TGTGCCATCAGTGAAAGTAGACAGGGAGACTATGGCTACACCTTC
TRBV4-1,TRBJ1-5,NA,NA,CASSQGRDSNQPQHF,TGCGCCAGCAGCCAAGGGAGGGATAGCAATCAGCCCCAGCATTTT
TRBV30,TRBJ1-5,NA,NA,CAWAVDSNQPQHF,TGTGCCTGGGCAGTAGATAGCAATCAGCCCCAGCATTTT
TRBV10-3,TRBJ2-1,NA,once,CAISGSAPSRGRPGTYNEQFF,TGTGCCATCAGCGGATCCGCTCCTTCCAGGGGCCGGCCAGGAACCTACAATGAGCAGTTCTTC
TRBV9,TRBJ2-3,TRBD2,NA,CASSVQRGGIDTQYF,TGTGCCAGCAGCGTTCAGCGGGGGGGCATCGATACGCAGTATTTT
TRBV7-3,TRBJ2-2,TRBD2,NA,CASSPLGAGAGSGELFF,TGTGCCAGCAGCCCCCTAGGAGCGGGGGCCGGCTCCGGGGAGCTGTTTTTT
TRBV5-1,TRBJ2-3,TRBD1,NA,CASTGTGGTDTQYF,TGCGCCAGCACCGGGACAGGGGGCACAGATACGCAGTATTTT
TRBV27,TRBJ1-5,NA,NA,CASSLSGTERNQPQHF,TGTGCCAGCAGTTTATCCGGAACAGAGCGCAATCAGCCCCAGCATTTT
TRBV19,TRBJ1-1,NA,NA,CASSIGTGFRAFF,TGTGCCAGTAGTATAGGAACTGGGTTCCGGGCTTTCTTT
TRBV6-1,TRBJ1-3,NA,NA,CASSEGASSGNTIYF,TGTGCCAGCAGTGAAGGGGCAAGCTCTGGAAACACCATATATTTT
TRBV19,TRBJ1-1,NA,few,CASSSSFRQAEAFF,TGTGCCAGTAGTTCTTCATTCCGACAGGCTGAAGCTTTCTTT
TRBV5-1,TRBJ1-1,NA,NA,CASSLDVNTEAFF,TGCGCCAGCAGCTTGGACGTGAACACTGAAGCTTTCTTT
TRBV5-4,TRBJ2-1,NA,NA,CASSNVGGLAYNEQFF,TGTGCCAGCAGCAACGTCGGGGGGCTCGCGTACAATGAGCAGTTCTTC
TRBV5-5,TRBJ2-7,NA,once,CASSFGGPGLPYEQYF,TGTGCCAGCAGCTTCGGCGGACCGGGTCTACCCTACGAGCAGTACTTC
TRBV7-9,TRBJ1-1,NA,NA,CASSSIHLNTEAFF,TGTGCCAGCAGCTCTATACACCTGAACACTGAAGCTTTCTTT
TRBV19,TRBJ2-2,TRBD2,NA,CASSSLAANPTGELFF,TGTGCCAGTAGCTCACTAGCGGCTAATCCCACCGGGGAGCTGTTTTTT
TRBV29-1,TRBJ1-1,TRBD1,NA,CSVVIGQGTEAFF,TGCAGCGTTGTGATAGGACAGGGAACTGAAGCTTTCTTT
TRBV4-3,TRBJ2-2,NA,NA,CASSQDRDSSRGELFF,TGCGCCAGCAGCCAAGATCGAGACAGTAGCAGGGGGGAGCTGTTTTTT
TRBV6-6,TRBJ1-3,NA,NA,CASSRDLSGNTIYF,TGTGCCAGCAGCCGGGACCTCTCTGGAAACACCATATATTTT
TRBV28,TRBJ1-1,TRBD1,once,CASRMDRMDTEAFF,TGTGCCAGCAGAATGGACAGGATGGACACTGAAGCTTTCTTT
TRBV11-3,TRBJ1-2,TRBD1,NA,CASSQGTVEGYTF,TGTGCCAGCAGCCAGGGGACAGTGGAGGGCTACACCTTC
TRBV29-1,TRBJ1-2,NA,NA,CSVEGGGGGYTF,TGCAGCGTTGAAGGTGGCGGGGGAGGCTACACCTTC
TRBV19,TRBJ1-3,NA,NA,CASSMDGPSGNTIYF,TGTGCCAGTAGTATGGACGGACCCTCTGGAAACACCATATATTTT
TRBV5-1,TRBJ2-5,TRBD2,NA,CASSGAGWGETQYF,TGCGCCAGCAGCGGAGCGGGGTGGGGGGAGACCCAGTACTTC
TRBV7-9,TRBJ1-5,NA,NA,CASSNQLGGPNQPQHF,TGTGCCAGCAGCAATCAGTTAGGGGGGCCTAATCAGCCCCAGCATTTT
TRBV5-1,TRBJ2-1,TRBD2,NA,CASSLDGGGTYNEQFF,TGCGCCAGCAGCTTGGACGGCGGGGGGACCTACAATGAGCAGTTCTTC
TRBV6-1,TRBJ1-2,NA,NA,CASSEGKTLYGYTF,TGTGCCAGCAGTGAGGGTAAAACCCTCTATGGCTACACCTTC
TRBV15,TRBJ1-1,NA,NA,CATSRDFLTEAFF,TGTGCCACCAGCAGAGATTTCCTCACTGAAGCTTTCTTT
TRBV28,TRBJ1-2,TRBD1,NA,CASSLFPSRTGFTF,TGTGCCAGCAGTTTATTTCCTTCCAGGACAGGATTCACCTTC
TRBV6-5,TRBJ1-1,NA,NA,CASSYPGGGTEAFF,TGTGCCAGCAGTTACCCCGGGGGAGGGACTGAAGCTTTCTTT
TRBV2,TRBJ1-1,NA,NA,CASGSIAGTEAFF,TGTGCCAGCGGGTCGATCGCGGGCACTGAAGCTTTCTTT
TRBV6-5,TRBJ2-1,NA,once,CAAKGTYNEQFF,TGTGCCGCAAAGGGTACCTACAATGAGCAGTTCTTC
TRBV7-2,TRBJ2-3,TRBD2,NA,CASSLVRGGGDTQYF,TGTGCCAGCAGCTTAGTTCGCGGGGGGGGTGATACGCAGTATTTT
TRBV4-1,TRBJ1-6,TRBD1,NA,CASSPGTGGSYNSPLHF,TGCGCCAGCAGCCCCGGGACAGGAGGCTCCTATAATTCACCCCTCCACTTT
TRBV30,TRBJ2-3,NA,NA,CAWSVGGDTQYF,TGTGCCTGGAGTGTAGGCGGGGATACGCAGTATTTT
TRBV4-3,TRBJ2-3,NA,few,CASSQAGWGLGTDTQYF,TGCGCCAGCAGCCAAGCTGGATGGGGGTTAGGGACAGATACGCAGTATTTT
TRBV6-5,TRBJ1-2,TRBD1,NA,CASRTGDREYGYTF,TGTGCCAGCAGAACGGGGGACAGGGAGTATGGCTACACCTTC
TRBV11-2,TRBJ2-5,TRBD2,NA,CASSRTSGNQETQYF,TGTGCCAGCAGCCGGACTAGCGGAAACCAAGAGACCCAGTACTTC